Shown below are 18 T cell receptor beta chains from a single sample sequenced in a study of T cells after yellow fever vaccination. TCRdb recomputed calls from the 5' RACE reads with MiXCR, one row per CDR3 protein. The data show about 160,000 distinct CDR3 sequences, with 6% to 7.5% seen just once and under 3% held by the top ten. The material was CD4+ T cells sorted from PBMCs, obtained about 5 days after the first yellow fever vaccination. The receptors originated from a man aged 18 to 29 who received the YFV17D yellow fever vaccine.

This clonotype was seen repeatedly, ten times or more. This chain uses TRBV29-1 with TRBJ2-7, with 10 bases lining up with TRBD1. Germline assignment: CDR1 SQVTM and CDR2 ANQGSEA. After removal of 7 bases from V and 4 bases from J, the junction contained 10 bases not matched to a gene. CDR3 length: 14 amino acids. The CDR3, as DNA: TGCAGCGCTACCCGGGGGACAGGGGCGTACGAGCAGTACTTC. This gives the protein CSATRGTGAYEQYF.

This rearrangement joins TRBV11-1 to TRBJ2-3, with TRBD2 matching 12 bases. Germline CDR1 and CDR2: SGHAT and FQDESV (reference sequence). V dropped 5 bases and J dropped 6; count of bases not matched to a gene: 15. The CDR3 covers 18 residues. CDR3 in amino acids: CASSTGTSGSPIPDTQYF. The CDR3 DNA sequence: TGTGCCAGCAGCACCGGGACTAGCGGGTCACCTATTCCTGATACGCAGTATTTT.

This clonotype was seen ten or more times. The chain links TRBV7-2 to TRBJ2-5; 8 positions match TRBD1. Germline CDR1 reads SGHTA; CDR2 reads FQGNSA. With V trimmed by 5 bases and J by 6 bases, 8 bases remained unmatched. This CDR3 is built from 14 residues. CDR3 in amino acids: CASSLGQGIQTQYF. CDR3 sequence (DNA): TGTGCCAGCAGCCTCGGACAGGGTATTCAGACCCAGTACTTC.

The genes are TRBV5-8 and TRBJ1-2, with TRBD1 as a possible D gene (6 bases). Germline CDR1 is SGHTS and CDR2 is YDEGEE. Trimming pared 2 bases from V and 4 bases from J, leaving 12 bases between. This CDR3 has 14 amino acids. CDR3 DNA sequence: TGTGCCAGCAGCTTCTGGACAGCTCCCTATGGCTACACCTTC. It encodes CASSFWTAPYGYTF.

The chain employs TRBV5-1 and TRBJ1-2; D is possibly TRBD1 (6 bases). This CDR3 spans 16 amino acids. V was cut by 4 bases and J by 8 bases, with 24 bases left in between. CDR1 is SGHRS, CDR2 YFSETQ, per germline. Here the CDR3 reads CASSRGGRGTVEGYTF. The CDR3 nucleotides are TGCGCCAGCAGCAGGGGGGGGCGAGGAACGGTAGAAGGCTACACCTTC.

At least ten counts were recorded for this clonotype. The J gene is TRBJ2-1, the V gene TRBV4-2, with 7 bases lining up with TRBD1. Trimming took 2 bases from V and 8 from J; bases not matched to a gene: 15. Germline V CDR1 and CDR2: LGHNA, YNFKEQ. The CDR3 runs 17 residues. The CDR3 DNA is TGTGCCAGCAGCCAACCCGGAGACAGGGCCCTCGAGCATGAGCAGTTCTTC. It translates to CASSQPGDRALEHEQFF.

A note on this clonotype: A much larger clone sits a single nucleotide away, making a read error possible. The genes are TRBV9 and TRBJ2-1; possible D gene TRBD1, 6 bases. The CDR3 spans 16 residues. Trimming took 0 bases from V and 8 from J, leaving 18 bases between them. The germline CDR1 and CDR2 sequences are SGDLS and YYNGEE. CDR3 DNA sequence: TGTGCCAGCAGCGTAGGGGTAGCGTGGGGGCGAGATGAGCAGTTCTTC. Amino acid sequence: CASSVGVAWGRDEQFF.

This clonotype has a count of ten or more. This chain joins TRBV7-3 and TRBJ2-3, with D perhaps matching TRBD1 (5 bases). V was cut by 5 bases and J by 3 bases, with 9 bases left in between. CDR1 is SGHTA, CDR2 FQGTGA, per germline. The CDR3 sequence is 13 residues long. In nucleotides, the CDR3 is TGTGCCAGCAGCGGCAGGGTTACAGATACGCAGTATTTT. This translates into CASSGRVTDTQYF.

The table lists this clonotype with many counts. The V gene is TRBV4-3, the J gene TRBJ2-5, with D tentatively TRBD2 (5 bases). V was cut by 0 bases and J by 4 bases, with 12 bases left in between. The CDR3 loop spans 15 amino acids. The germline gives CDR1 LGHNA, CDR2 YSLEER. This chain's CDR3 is CASSQDLGRGETQYF. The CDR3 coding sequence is TGCGCCAGCAGCCAAGATCTCGGTCGGGGAGAGACCCAGTACTTC.

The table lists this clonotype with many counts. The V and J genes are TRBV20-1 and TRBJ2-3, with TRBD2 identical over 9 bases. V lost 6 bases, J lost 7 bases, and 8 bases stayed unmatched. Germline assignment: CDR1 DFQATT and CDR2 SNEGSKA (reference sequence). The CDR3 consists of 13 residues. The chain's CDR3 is CSATGTSLYTQYF. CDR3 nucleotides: TGCAGTGCAACCGGGACTAGCCTTTATACGCAGTATTTT.

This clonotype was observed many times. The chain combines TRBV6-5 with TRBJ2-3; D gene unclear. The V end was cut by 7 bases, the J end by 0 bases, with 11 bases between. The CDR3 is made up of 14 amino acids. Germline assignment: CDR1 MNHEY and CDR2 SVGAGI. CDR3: CASTMMESTDTQYF. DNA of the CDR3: TGTGCCAGCACTATGATGGAAAGCACAGATACGCAGTATTTT.

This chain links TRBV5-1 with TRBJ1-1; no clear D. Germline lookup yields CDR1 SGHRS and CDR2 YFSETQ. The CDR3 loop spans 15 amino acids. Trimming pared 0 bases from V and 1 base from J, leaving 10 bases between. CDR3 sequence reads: CASSLETHANTEAFF. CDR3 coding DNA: TGCGCCAGCAGCTTGGAAACACACGCGAACACTGAAGCTTTCTTT.

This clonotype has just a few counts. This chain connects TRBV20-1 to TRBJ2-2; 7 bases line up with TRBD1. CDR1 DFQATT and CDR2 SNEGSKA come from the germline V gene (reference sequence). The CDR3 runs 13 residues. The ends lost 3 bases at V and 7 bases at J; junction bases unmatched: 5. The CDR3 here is CSASTTGIGELFF. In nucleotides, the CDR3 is TGCAGTGCTAGTACGACAGGGATCGGGGAGCTGTTTTTT.

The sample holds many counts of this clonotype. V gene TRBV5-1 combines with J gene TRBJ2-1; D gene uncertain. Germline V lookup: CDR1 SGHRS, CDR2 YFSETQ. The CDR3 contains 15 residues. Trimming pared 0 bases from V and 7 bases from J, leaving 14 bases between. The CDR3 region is CASSLASYQGNEQFF. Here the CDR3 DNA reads TGCGCCAGCAGCTTGGCTTCGTACCAAGGGAATGAGCAGTTCTTC.

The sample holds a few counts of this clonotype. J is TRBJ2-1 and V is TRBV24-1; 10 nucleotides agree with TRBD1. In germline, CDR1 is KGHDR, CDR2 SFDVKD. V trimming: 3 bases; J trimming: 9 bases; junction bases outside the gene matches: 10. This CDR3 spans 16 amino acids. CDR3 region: CATSDPGTGDRGEQFF. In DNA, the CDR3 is TGTGCCACCAGTGATCCAGGGACAGGGGACCGAGGTGAGCAGTTCTTC.

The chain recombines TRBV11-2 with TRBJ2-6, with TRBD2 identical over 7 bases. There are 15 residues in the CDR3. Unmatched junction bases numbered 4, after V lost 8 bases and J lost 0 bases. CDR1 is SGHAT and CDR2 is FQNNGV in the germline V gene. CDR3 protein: CASGRASSGANVLTF. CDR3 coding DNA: TGTGCCAGCGGGAGGGCCTCCTCTGGGGCCAACGTCCTGACTTTC.

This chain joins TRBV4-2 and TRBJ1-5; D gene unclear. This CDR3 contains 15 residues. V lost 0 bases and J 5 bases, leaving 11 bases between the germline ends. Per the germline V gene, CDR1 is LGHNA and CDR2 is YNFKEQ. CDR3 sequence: CASSQDGRRDQPQHF. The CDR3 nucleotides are TGTGCCAGCAGCCAAGATGGCAGGAGAGATCAGCCCCAGCATTTT.

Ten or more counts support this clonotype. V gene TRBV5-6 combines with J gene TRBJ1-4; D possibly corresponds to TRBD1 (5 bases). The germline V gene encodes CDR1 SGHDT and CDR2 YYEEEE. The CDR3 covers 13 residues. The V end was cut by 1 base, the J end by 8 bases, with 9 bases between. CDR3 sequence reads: CASSLRGTEKLFF. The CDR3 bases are TGTGCCAGCAGCTTGAGGGGAACAGAAAAACTGTTTTTT. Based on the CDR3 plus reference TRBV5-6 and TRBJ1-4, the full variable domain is DAGVTQSPTHLIKTRGQQVTLRCSPKSGHDTVSWYQQALGQGPQFIFQYYEEEERQRGNFPDRFSGHQFPNYSSELNVNALLLGDSALYLCASSLRGTEKLFFGSGTQLSVL.